This passage covers 32 T cell receptor beta chains from one sample sequenced in a study of T cell clonality in common variable immunodeficiency. The repertoire was sequenced with immunoSEQ multiplex PCR; TCRdb's copy has only in-frame clones and lacks some. Observed in the sample are about 52,000 clones, none of them singletons. What was sequenced was peripheral blood mononuclear cells. Source of these receptors: a person aged 18-70 years in good health.

At least ten counts were recorded for this clone. From the germline J gene comes the end of the CDR3, since the read stops 3 residues before it. V and J are TRBV14 and TRBJ1-4; 7 positions agree with TRBD1. After removal of 8 bases from V and 7 bases from J, the junction contained 13 bases not matched to a gene. Per the germline V gene, CDR1 is SGHDN and CDR2 is FVKESK. This CDR3 contains 15 residues. CDR3 loop: CASSQAAGGVEKLFF. CDR3 DNA, as far as it was read: TGTGCCAGCTCTCAGGCGGCAGGGGGTGTTGAAAAA.

As concerns this clone: Read data end 3 residues before the CDR3 end; the end is taken from the germline J gene. The chain employs TRBV6-2 or TRBV6-3 and TRBJ1-4; D is perhaps TRBD1 (5 bases). This CDR3 region has 14 residues. The V and J ends lost 7 bases and 8 bases respectively, with 17 bases between them. CDR1 is MNHEY, CDR2 SVGEGT, per germline. The part of the CDR3 DNA that was read is TGTGCCAGCACCAAGGGGTTGGGCAGCGAAAAA. Translating gives CASTKGLGSEK. The entire CDR3 protein reads CASTKGLGSEKLFF.

The DNA read from the CDR3 is TGCGCCAGCAGTGAGTCGGCGGGAGGCTCCTACAATGAG. It yields the protein CASSESAGGSYNE. The full CDR3 protein is CASSESAGGSYNEQFF. The chain recombines TRBV10-2 with TRBJ2-1; 8 bases match TRBD2. The read ends 3 residues shy of where the CDR3 ends; the end is completed using the germline J gene. CDR1 and CDR2 from the germline V gene are WSHSY and SAAADI. CDR3 length equals 16 residues. V lost 0 bases, J lost 0 bases, and 1 base stayed unmatched.

This clone showed up many times. The sequenced fragment ends 3 residues before the CDR3 boundary, so the rest is inferred from the germline J gene. The rearrangement links TRBV7-9 to TRBJ2-1; 8 bases align to TRBD1. J gave up 8 bases and V 4 bases, and 7 bases lay outside the gene matches. Germline V gene data show CDR1 as SEHNR and CDR2 as FQNEAQ (reference sequence). The CDR3 runs 14 residues. The CDR3 loop reads CASSSWTGKDEQFF. Incomplete CDR3 DNA: TGTGCCAGCAGCTCCTGGACAGGGAAGGATGAG.

Turning to this clone: Read coverage stops 3 residues before the CDR3 terminus; the germline J gene supplies the remainder. The V and J genes are TRBV18 and TRBJ2-1; 9 positions agree with TRBD1. Germline V gives CDR1 KGHSH, CDR2 LQKENI. CDR3 length equals 15 residues. The trim removed 2 bases at V and 6 bases at J, leaving 5 bases unmatched. CDR3 bases read: TGTGCCAGCTCACCATCACAGGGACAGGGCAATGAG. It is translated as CASSPSQGQGNE. The complete CDR3 protein is CASSPSQGQGNEQFF.

This clone was counted at least ten times. The covered CDR3 bases are TGCGCCAGCAGCTTGGAAGTTGGGCGCCAGTCCCCCGAG. It specifies CASSLEVGRQSPE. The full-length CDR3 reads as CASSLEVGRQSPEQYF. This chain connects TRBV5-1 to TRBJ2-7; D is unresolved. The read stops 3 residues short of the end of the CDR3; the missing end is completed from the germline J gene. The CDR3 runs to 16 residues. V shed 0 bases and J shed 6 bases, with 19 bases lying between them. CDR1 SGHRS and CDR2 YFSETQ come from the germline V gene.

This clone was counted ten times or more. The observed sequence ends 3 residues before the CDR3 terminus, with the missing tail filled in from the germline J gene. This chain links TRBV4-2 with TRBJ1-6, with D unclear. The CDR3 covers 12 residues. Germline values: CDR1 LGHNA, CDR2 YNFKEQ. With 0 bases removed from V and 11 bases from J, the gap between germline ends came to 5 bases. Partial CDR3 DNA: TGTGCCAGCAGCCAAGATTCTCCACCC. Translated, it gives CASSQDSPP. The whole CDR3 is CASSQDSPPLHF.

About this clone: The CDR3 goes on 3 residues after the read ends, and that part is filled in from the germline J gene. The chain joins TRBV5-1 to TRBJ2-7, with D tentatively TRBD1 (5 bases). The V and J ends lost 1 base and 3 bases respectively, with 14 bases between them. The CDR3 is 15 residues long. Germline V CDR1 and CDR2: SGHRS, YFSETQ. CDR3 DNA (partial): TGCGCCAGCAGCTTGTCGGTAGGGGAAGGCTACGAG. Amino acids: CASSLSVGEGYE. The entire CDR3 reads CASSLSVGEGYEQYF.

This clone was recorded many times. The read ends 3 residues before the CDR3 terminus; that terminus is restored from the germline J gene. The sample holds other DNA sequences that translate to the same CDR3. The gene calls are TRBV2 and TRBJ2-2, with D possibly being TRBD1 (5 bases). In germline, CDR1 is SNHLY, CDR2 FYNNEI. CDR3 length: 16 residues. V was cut by 10 bases and J by 4 bases, with 22 bases left in between. CDR3: CATGQTATPFTGELFF. The CDR3 DNA, read in part, is TGTGCCACAGGCCAGACAGCCACCCCCTTCACCGGGGAG.

This clone was counted ten times or more. The CDR3 end lies 3 residues beyond the end of the read and is filled in from the germline J gene. The chain combines TRBV5-1 with TRBJ2-1; 11 bases are a match to TRBD2. Germline V gene lookup returns CDR1 SGHRS and CDR2 YFSETQ. The length of the CDR3 is 16 residues. V shed 3 bases and J 6 bases; nucleotides not matched to a gene: 8. CDR3 bases read: TGCGCCAGCAGCTCTAGCGGGAGGAAAGGGGCCAATGAG. As protein: CASSSSGRKGANE. The CDR3 in its entirety is CASSSSGRKGANEQFF. The variable domain in full, with the rest retrieved from reference TRBV5-1 and TRBJ2-1, is KAGVTQTPRYLIKTRGQQVTLSCSPISGHRSVSWYQQTPGQGLQFLFEYFSETQRNKGNFPGRFSGRQFSNSRSEMNVSTLELGDSALYLCASSSSGRKGANEQFFGPGTRLTVL.

Remarks on this clone: The read falls 3 residues short of the CDR3 end, and the missing part is taken from the germline J gene. The chain links TRBV7-3 to TRBJ2-1, with 8 bases lining up with TRBD2. The V and J ends lost 3 bases and 4 bases, in that order; junction bases with no gene match: 5. The CDR3 contains 15 residues. From germline, CDR1 is SGHTA and CDR2 FQGTGA. Incomplete CDR3 DNA: TGTGCCAGCAGCTTCACTAGCGGTTTATACAATGAG. Its protein product is CASSFTSGLYNE. The entire CDR3 protein reads CASSFTSGLYNEQFF.

This clone has ten or more counts. The read ends 3 residues shy of where the CDR3 ends; the end is completed using the germline J gene. The chain employs TRBV5-1 and TRBJ2-3; the match to TRBD2 covers 7 bases. V was pared by 7 bases and J by 0 bases, with 8 bases of the junction left unmatched. The CDR3 length is 15 residues. Germline-derived CDR1 and CDR2 are SGHRS and YFSETQ. The sequenced CDR3 bases are TGCGCCAGCCGGTTAGCGGGTGGTAGCACAGATACG. It specifies CASRLAGGSTDT. The CDR3, in full, reads CASRLAGGSTDTQYF. Complete variable domain (other parts from reference TRBV5-1 and TRBJ2-3): KAGVTQTPRYLIKTRGQQVTLSCSPISGHRSVSWYQQTPGQGLQFLFEYFSETQRNKGNFPGRFSGRQFSNSRSEMNVSTLELGDSALYLCASRLAGGSTDTQYFGPGTRLTVL.

This clone was seen ten or more times. Read data end 3 residues before the CDR3 end; the end is taken from the germline J gene. The rearrangement uses TRBV10-1 and TRBJ2-1; maybe TRBD1 (6 bases). Germline V gene sequence: CDR1 WNHNN, CDR2 SYGVQD (reference sequence). The CDR3 runs 13 residues. The V end was cut by 8 bases, the J end by 9 bases, with 17 bases between. CDR3 DNA (partial): TGCGCCAGCGGGGGAGAAACAGGGACTGAG. Amino acid sequence: CASGGETGTE. The CDR3 as a whole reads CASGGETGTEQFF.

This clone was counted between two and nine times. The sequenced part of the CDR3 DNA is TGTGCCAGCTCAAGCTCAGAAGGGTATAATTCACCG. Encoded protein: CASSSSEGYNSP. The whole CDR3 region reads CASSSSEGYNSPLFF. The chain employs TRBV18 and TRBJ2-2; the D is unclear. The read gets to within 3 residues of the CDR3 end, and the germline J gene fills in the rest. The V gene's germline CDR1 is KGHSH and CDR2 LQKENI. The CDR3 is made up of 15 amino acids.

This clone was detected many times. The read comes to an end 3 residues before the CDR3 does, leaving the germline J gene to fill in the end. The chain combines TRBV20-1 with TRBJ1-5; the D gene is possibly TRBD1 (6 bases). CDR3 length: 14 amino acids. The germline V gene encodes CDR1 DFQATT and CDR2 SNEGSKA (reference sequence). The CDR3 bases that were read are TGCAGCGTTACTACAGGGTCTAGCAATCAGCCC. This sequence encodes CSVTTGSSNQP. The full CDR3 is CSVTTGSSNQPQHF.

This clone was recorded many times. The read terminates 3 residues before the CDR3 end, so the remaining end is supplied by the germline J gene. This chain uses TRBV6-1 with TRBJ1-5; D is perhaps TRBD1 (6 bases). The CDR3 sequence is 16 residues long. V dropped 3 bases and J dropped 6 bases, with 18 bases sitting between them. In germline, CDR1 is MNHNS, CDR2 SASEGT. This CDR3 reads CASSDRDRGRAQPQHF. The CDR3 DNA, read in part, is TGTGCCAGCAGTGATCGGGATAGGGGGAGGGCTCAGCCC.

A remark on this clone: The read terminates 3 residues before the CDR3 end, so the remaining end is supplied by the germline J gene. The rearrangement joins TRBV2 to TRBJ1-2, with 10 bases lining up with TRBD1. This CDR3 has 14 amino acids. CDR1 and CDR2 from the germline V gene are SNHLY and FYNNEI. The covered CDR3 bases are TGTGCCAGCAGACTAAAGACAGGGGGCTACGGC. This sequence encodes CASRLKTGGYG. In full, the CDR3 is CASRLKTGGYGYTF.

Many counts were recorded for this clone. The read is 3 residues too short to cover the CDR3 end, so that end is filled in from the germline J gene. The chain is built from TRBV5-1 and TRBJ2-1, with a possible D match to TRBD2 (5 bases). V gave up 1 base and J gave up 0 bases, with 8 bases separating them. CDR3 length: 15 residues. Germline-derived CDR1 and CDR2 are SGHRS and YFSETQ. Incomplete CDR3 DNA: TGCGCCAGCAGCTTGTTGCGGGTCTCCTACAATGAG. It specifies CASSLLRVSYNE. The full CDR3 protein is CASSLLRVSYNEQFF. Full variable domain (rest looked up from reference TRBV5-1 and TRBJ2-1): KAGVTQTPRYLIKTRGQQVTLSCSPISGHRSVSWYQQTPGQGLQFLFEYFSETQRNKGNFPGRFSGRQFSNSRSEMNVSTLELGDSALYLCASSLLRVSYNEQFFGPGTRLTVL.

This clone has ten or more counts. The read is 3 residues too short to cover the CDR3 end, so that end is filled in from the germline J gene. V and J are TRBV11-2 and TRBJ1-1, with D possibly matching TRBD1 (5 bases). Germline lookup yields CDR1 SGHAT and CDR2 FQNNGV. V was cut by 3 bases and J by 5 bases, with 16 bases left in between. The CDR3 covers 15 residues. CDR3 region: CASSFIGRAGTEAFF. Partial CDR3 DNA: TGTGCCAGCAGCTTCATTGGCAGGGCGGGGACTGAA. The full variable domain, with the rest looked up from reference TRBV11-2 and TRBJ1-1, is EAGVAQSPRYKIIEKRQSVAFWCNPISGHATLYWYQQILGQGPKLLIQFQNNGVVDDSQLPKDRFSAERLKGVDSTLKIQPAKLEDSAVYLCASSFIGRAGTEAFFGQGTRLTVV.

This clone was counted at least ten times. The part of the CDR3 DNA that was read is TGTGCCAGCAGATCGAGAGGGGACAGGGATAATTCACCC. Its protein product is CASRSRGDRDNSP. The whole CDR3 protein reads CASRSRGDRDNSPLHF. The genes are TRBV28 and TRBJ1-6; the match to TRBD1 covers 9 bases. The CDR3 end is not reached by the read, which stops 3 residues before it; the germline J gene fills it in. Losses at the gene ends were 6 bases for V and 5 bases for J; bases not matched to a gene: 8. The CDR3 is 16 amino acids. CDR1 and CDR2 from the germline V gene are MDHEN and SYDVKM.

In this sample, this clone turned up many times. From the germline J gene comes the end of the CDR3, since the read stops 3 residues before it. The chain carries TRBV23-1 and TRBJ1-2; 8 bases are a match to TRBD1. TRBV23-1 is reported as an ORF; its role is uncertain. CDR3 size: 13 residues. The CDR3 bases that were read are TGCGCCAGCAGTCAATCGTACAGGGGGAGC. Translating gives CASSQSYRGS. The whole CDR3 sequence reads CASSQSYRGSYTF.

The sample holds many counts of this clone. The read stops 3 residues short of the end of the CDR3; the missing end is completed from the germline J gene. The chain combines TRBV7-9 with TRBJ2-7; 8 bases match TRBD1. The CDR3 is made up of 14 amino acids. CDR1 is SEHNR, CDR2 FQNEAQ, per germline (reference sequence). J gave up 3 bases and V 3 bases, and 4 bases lay outside the gene matches. The sequenced part of the CDR3 DNA is TGTGCCAGCAGCTTCGGGACAGGAAACTACGAG. The encoded protein is CASSFGTGNYE. The complete CDR3 reads CASSFGTGNYEQYF.

This clone was counted ten times or more. The read halts 3 residues ahead of the CDR3 end, with the missing end drawn from the germline J gene. This chain uses TRBV5-1 with TRBJ2-3; D might be TRBD1 (5 bases). The V and J ends lost 2 bases and 2 bases respectively, with 9 bases between them. The CDR3 is 14 amino acids. The germline V gene has CDR1 SGHRS and CDR2 YFSETQ. The CDR3 DNA, read in part, is TGCGCCAGCAGCTTAGGGGAAGTCACAGATACG. Translation: CASSLGEVTDT. The CDR3 in its entirety is CASSLGEVTDTQYF.

This clone showed up many times. The CDR3 is cut off 3 residues early in the read; its end comes from the germline J gene. V is TRBV19 and J is TRBJ1-1; D may be TRBD1 (5 bases). Trimming left V 7 bases short and J 0 bases short, with 15 bases between. The germline CDR1 and CDR2 sequences are LNHDA and SQIVND (reference sequence). The CDR3 is 15 residues long. The CDR3: CASTSRGRVNTEAFF. CDR3 DNA, as far as it was read: TGTGCCAGTACTTCGCGGGGCAGGGTGAACACTGAA.

Many counts were recorded for this clone. The missing CDR3 end, 3 residues past where the read stops, is filled in from the germline J gene. This chain links TRBV19 with TRBJ2-6; 10 bases line up with TRBD2. Trimming took 2 bases from V and 0 from J; bases not matched to a gene: 4. Germline V gene data show CDR1 as LNHDA and CDR2 as SQIVND (reference sequence). The CDR3 extends over 18 amino acids. CDR3 DNA (partial): TGTGCCAGTAGTATACGAGGACTAGCGGTCTCTGGGGCCAACGTC. It encodes CASSIRGLAVSGANV. The full CDR3 protein reads CASSIRGLAVSGANVLTF.

This clone was seen many times. The read finishes 3 residues shy of the CDR3 end, and the germline J gene is used to complete it. The chain links TRBV5-1 to TRBJ2-7; 12 nucleotides match TRBD2. CDR1 is SGHRS and CDR2 is YFSETQ in the germline V gene. The junction had 1 base not matched to a gene; V was cut back by 4 bases and J by 5 bases. The CDR3 consists of 13 residues. The DNA read from the CDR3 is TGCGCCAGCAGCCTAGCGGGGGGGGACGAG. It is translated as CASSLAGGDE. The whole CDR3 is CASSLAGGDEQYF.

Many counts were recorded for this clone. Read sequence stops 3 residues before the CDR3 end, and the germline J gene provides the missing end. The chain links TRBV6-1 to TRBJ2-2; a weak D match, TRBD2 (5 bases). CDR1 is MNHNS, CDR2 SASEGT, per germline. This CDR3 comprises 15 residues. The V end was cut by 0 bases, the J end by 6 bases, with 11 bases between. The CDR3 spells CASSEARVGAGELFF. Incomplete CDR3 DNA: TGTGCCAGCAGTGAAGCGCGGGTAGGCGCCGGGGAG.

This clone was recorded many times. The missing CDR3 end, 3 residues past where the read stops, is filled in from the germline J gene. The V gene is TRBV6-1, the J gene TRBJ1-4; weak D call: TRBD1 (5 bases). V was pared by 6 bases and J by 0 bases, with 14 bases between. Germline CDR1 is MNHNS and CDR2 is SASEGT. This CDR3 is built from 16 residues. CDR3: CASREQATPTNEKLFF. The DNA read from the CDR3 is TGTGCCAGCAGGGAACAGGCGACCCCAACTAATGAAAAA.

This clone was detected many times. With the read ending 3 residues before the CDR3 end, the germline J gene is used to fill in that end. The chain links TRBV15 to TRBJ2-7, with TRBD2 matching over 8 bases. V gave up 6 bases and J gave up 5 bases; unmatched junction bases: 15. The CDR3 runs 16 residues. Per germline, CDR1 LNHNV and CDR2 YYDKDF (reference sequence). The CDR3 bases that were read are TGTGCCACCAGTTTAGATCGTAGTAGCGGGAAGAACGAG. Translating it yields CATSLDRSSGKNE. The whole CDR3 sequence reads CATSLDRSSGKNEQYF.

A remark on this clone: The observed sequence ends 3 residues before the CDR3 terminus, with the missing tail filled in from the germline J gene. The chain employs TRBV5-1 and TRBJ1-6; D call uncertain. V was cut by 0 bases and J by 8 bases, with 6 bases left in between. This CDR3 spans 13 amino acids. Germline CDR1 and CDR2: SGHRS and YFSETQ. The part of the CDR3 DNA that was read is TGCGCCAGCAGCTTGGCCACAGATTCACCC. This sequence encodes CASSLATDSP. The entire CDR3 is CASSLATDSPLHF. Complete variable domain (other parts from reference TRBV5-1 and TRBJ1-6): KAGVTQTPRYLIKTRGQQVTLSCSPISGHRSVSWYQQTPGQGLQFLFEYFSETQRNKGNFPGRFSGRQFSNSRSEMNVSTLELGDSALYLCASSLATDSPLHFGNGTRLTVT.

This clone showed up many times. The CDR3 is cut off 3 residues early in the read; its end comes from the germline J gene. This sequence joins TRBV5-1 and TRBJ1-4; D is perhaps TRBD1 (5 bases). Germline CDR1 reads SGHRS; CDR2 reads YFSETQ. The CDR3 runs to 13 residues. With 4 bases removed from V and 6 bases from J, the gap between germline ends came to 10 bases. The CDR3 protein is CASSPQQDEKLFF. The sequenced CDR3 bases are TGCGCCAGCAGCCCGCAACAGGATGAAAAA.

Concerning this clone: The read falls 3 residues short of the CDR3 end, and the missing part is taken from the germline J gene. The J gene is TRBJ2-5, the V gene TRBV29-1, with a tentative D call TRBD1 (6 bases). Deletions cut 0 bases from V and 2 bases from J, with 13 bases between. The CDR3 is 15 amino acids. From germline, CDR1 is SQVTM and CDR2 ANQGSEA. The part of the CDR3 DNA that was read is TGCAGCGTTGAAGATCACGTGACAGGACAAGAGACC. As protein: CSVEDHVTGQET. The full CDR3 protein is CSVEDHVTGQETQYF.